This is a list of T cell receptor beta chains from one sample in a study of cytomegalovirus exposure and HLA in healthy donors. The protocol was immunoSEQ multiplex PCR, while the TCRdb copy is restricted to in-frame clones and leaves out a portion. Here the sample spans 130,000 to 150,000 clones, roughly three quarters being singletons. The sequenced sample consisted of PBMCs. All receptors come from a woman aged 40 to 50 in good health and CMV-seropositive. CDR3s include the opening cysteine and the closing phenylalanine or tryptophan.

J gene: TRBJ1-1; V gene: TRBV27; CDR3 protein: CASSSLGHQAFF
J gene: TRBJ2-5; V gene: TRBV9; CDR3 protein: CASSAQAGSGGALGTQYF
J gene: TRBJ2-1; V gene: TRBV5-4; CDR3 protein: CASSPGTSGYNEQFF
J gene: TRBJ1-1; V gene: TRBV10-3; CDR3 protein: CAISESMTVNTEAFF
J gene: TRBJ2-2; V gene: TRBV29-1; CDR3 protein: CSVRRGTANTGELFF
J gene: TRBJ2-1; V gene: TRBV7-9; CDR3 protein: CSSSPGTSDYNEQFF
J gene: TRBJ2-5; V gene: TRBV11-2; CDR3 protein: CASRHSGGGETQYF
J gene: TRBJ2-3; V gene: TRBV5-1; CDR3 protein: CASSLIPAGGPDTQYF
J gene: TRBJ1-1; V gene: TRBV5-1; CDR3 protein: CASSLAGGGTEAFF
J gene: TRBJ1-3; V gene: TRBV7-6; CDR3 protein: CASSQPGTGGNTIYF
J gene: TRBJ2-1; V gene: TRBV7-3; CDR3 protein: CASSPGGWDNEQFF
J gene: TRBJ2-5; V gene: TRBV5-5; CDR3 protein: CASSSPGRRLAGEQETQYF
J gene: TRBJ2-7; V gene: TRBV5-5; CDR3 protein: CASSSLRQGGSYEQYF
J gene: TRBJ1-2; V gene: TRBV2; CDR3 protein: CASSVQGGYTF
J gene: TRBJ2-5; V gene: TRBV7-2; CDR3 protein: CASSLEFLAGEETQYF
J gene: TRBJ2-1; V gene: TRBV4-2; CDR3 protein: CASSQGPQDSDYNEQFF
J gene: TRBJ1-5; V gene: TRBV4-1; CDR3 protein: CASSHTGSNQPQHF
J gene: TRBJ1-6; V gene: TRBV28; CDR3 protein: CASSLLAGASPLHF
J gene: TRBJ1-1; V gene: TRBV2; CDR3 protein: CASSSKDFGAFF
J gene: TRBJ2-5; V gene: TRBV6-5; CDR3 protein: CAAAAAGGRETQYF
J gene: TRBJ1-5; V gene: TRBV27; CDR3 protein: CASNDRGHF
J gene: TRBJ2-2; V gene: TRBV4-1; CDR3 protein: CATRGQLAGELFF
J gene: TRBJ1-3; V gene: TRBV14; CDR3 protein: CASSQDGGNTIYF
J gene: TRBJ1-5; V gene: TRBV6-1; CDR3 protein: CASSRGIQPQHF
J gene: TRBJ1-2; V gene: TRBV19; CDR3 protein: CASFQGSDYGYTF
J gene: TRBJ2-3; V gene: TRBV7-7; CDR3 protein: CASSRGQPDTQYF
J gene: TRBJ1-4; V gene: TRBV5-1; CDR3 protein: CASSVGQGLRNEKLFF
J gene: TRBJ2-3; V gene: TRBV28; CDR3 protein: CASSLAQGSTDTQYF
J gene: TRBJ2-7; V gene: TRBV11-2; CDR3 protein: CASSHTTNSYEQYF
J gene: TRBJ2-3; V gene: TRBV5-4; CDR3 protein: CASSFRLAGGLSDTQYF
J gene: TRBJ2-7; V gene: TRBV5-4; CDR3 protein: CASSLFGGYEQYF
J gene: TRBJ1-2; V gene: TRBV6-5; CDR3 protein: CASSSDRGYGYTF
J gene: TRBJ1-2; V gene: TRBV19; CDR3 protein: CASSNPAGIYGYTF
J gene: TRBJ1-4; V gene: TRBV6-1; CDR3 protein: CASRAGGTTNEKLFF
J gene: TRBJ2-7; V gene: TRBV5-1; CDR3 protein: CASSIVPGKEQYF
J gene: TRBJ2-2; V gene: TRBV10-1; CDR3 protein: CASSEGLAGIQNTGELFF
J gene: TRBJ1-5; V gene: TRBV19; CDR3 protein: CASSIKQVQPQHF
J gene: TRBJ1-3; V gene: TRBV19; CDR3 protein: CASTSIGFTDTIYF
J gene: TRBJ2-3; V gene: TRBV5-6; CDR3 protein: CASSWGLAGDTDTQYF
J gene: TRBJ1-2; V gene: TRBV6-5; CDR3 protein: CASSYSLREDYGYTF
J gene: TRBJ1-1; V gene: TRBV6-1; CDR3 protein: CASSERGGLNTEAFF
J gene: TRBJ1-1; V gene: TRBV5-1; CDR3 protein: CASSLTGDTEAFF
J gene: TRBJ2-5; V gene: TRBV7-6; CDR3 protein: CASSLRGLQETQYF
J gene: TRBJ1-5; V gene: TRBV19; CDR3 protein: CASIARGESNQPQHF
J gene: TRBJ2-1; V gene: TRBV10-3; CDR3 protein: CAISESLALEQFF
J gene: TRBJ2-1; V gene: TRBV6-4; CDR3 protein: CAGLGAEQFF
J gene: TRBJ1-1; V gene: TRBV9; CDR3 protein: CASSVALDSGGEAFF
J gene: TRBJ2-3; V gene: TRBV19; CDR3 protein: CASHLRGGGDTQYF
J gene: TRBJ1-1; V gene: TRBV6-6; CDR3 protein: CASSNPRAGGDLKAFF
J gene: TRBJ2-2; V gene: TRBV11-2; CDR3 protein: CASSQGTGSIGELFF
J gene: .; V gene: TRBV4-1; CDR3 protein: CASSQVLTYEQYF